The 28 T cell receptor beta chains presented below share a single source sample, sequenced in a study of quantifying T cell responses using KT2 cells. Study summary: TCR alpha and beta constant-region primers primed reverse transcription of RNA.

Each cDNA got a UMI-containing oligo ligated at its 3' end. First-round PCR used about 4 cycles and beta primers RC1.1 and RC1.2 covering TRBC1 and TRBC2. Using its own MiXCR run on the UMI-ligation and nested PCR reads, TCRdb lists one record per CDR3 protein. The sample has approximately 41,000 distinct CDR3 sequences, over 15% seen once; the top ten hold less than 45%. The sample comprised PBMCs spiked with cells of the T cell clone KT2. These receptors were obtained from a human donor.

This clonotype has at least ten counts. This chain uses TRBV29-1 with TRBJ2-2; possibly TRBD2 for D (6 bases). Trimming pared 6 bases from V and 3 bases from J, leaving 11 bases between. CDR1 SQVTM and CDR2 ANQGSEA come from the germline V gene. This CDR3 spans 13 amino acids. DNA of the CDR3: TGCAGCGTCGGGACTCCATACACCGGGGAGCTGTTTTTT. Encoded protein: CSVGTPYTGELFF.

The V and J genes are TRBV12-3 or TRBV12-4 and TRBJ1-5; D not certain. The V gene lost 3 bases and the J gene lost 6 bases, with 15 bases spanning the gap. The length of the CDR3 is 15 residues. In nucleotides, the CDR3 is TGTGCCAGCAGTTTGGGGTCCCCAGGAGGTCAGCCCCAGCATTTT. Translation: CASSLGSPGGQPQHF.

This sequence joins TRBV7-9 and TRBJ2-1, with 7 bases lining up with TRBD2. CDR1 is SEHNR and CDR2 is FQNEAQ in the germline V gene (reference sequence). The CDR3 consists of 16 residues. The ends lost 4 bases at V and 2 bases at J; junction bases unmatched: 8. CDR3 bases: TGTGCCAGCAGCTACGGGAGGTCCGACCCCTACAATGAGCAGTTCTTC. As protein: CASSYGRSDPYNEQFF.

The V call is TRBV2, the J call TRBJ1-1; 7 bases align to TRBD1. Looked up from germline, CDR1 is SNHLY and CDR2 is FYNNEI. The CDR3 loop spans 13 amino acids. V gave up 6 bases and J gave up 2 bases; unmatched junction bases: 3. CDR3 loop: CASRYRGNTEAFF. The CDR3 bases are TGTGCCAGCAGGTACAGGGGAAACACTGAAGCTTTCTTT.

V usage is TRBV12-3 or TRBV12-4 and J usage is TRBJ1-5; 7 bases fit TRBD1. The CDR3 sequence is 15 residues long. V was pared by 5 bases and J by 2 bases, with 6 bases of the junction left unmatched. The CDR3, as DNA: TGTGCCAGCAGTGCCGACAGGGACGGCAATCAGCCCCAGCATTTT. Encoded protein: CASSADRDGNQPQHF.

This clonotype was detected a few times. This chain joins TRBV7-6 and TRBJ2-3; possibly TRBD2 for D (5 bases). V lost 3 bases, J lost 5 bases, and 12 bases lay in between. This CDR3 is 14 amino acids long. The germline V gene encodes CDR1 SGHVS and CDR2 FNYEAQ. DNA for the CDR3: TGTGCCAGCAGCTTGGAGCTAGCAGAAGATACGCAGTATTTT. It specifies CASSLELAEDTQYF.

The V and J genes are TRBV5-4 and TRBJ1-2, with a possible D match to TRBD1 (5 bases). Germline V CDR1 and CDR2: SGHNT, YYREEE (reference sequence). Trimming left V 4 bases short and J 4 bases short, with 14 bases between. The CDR3 extends over 14 amino acids. The CDR3 loop is CASSIRGGVYGYTF. CDR3 DNA: TGTGCCAGCAGCATCCGCGGGGGGGTCTATGGCTACACCTTC.

This clonotype was found a few times. The rearrangement joins TRBV6-5 to TRBJ2-1, with 10 positions matching TRBD2. The germline V gene encodes CDR1 MNHEY and CDR2 SVGAGI. CDR3 length: 19 amino acids. V trimming: 6 bases; J trimming: 8 bases; junction bases outside the gene matches: 22. CDR3 coding DNA: TGTGCCAGCAGCTTAAAGGCTGCGGGGTCTCTCGGACTAGCGGATGAGCAGTTCTTC. Translated, it gives CASSLKAAGSLGLADEQFF.

This clonotype was found a few times. This rearrangement joins TRBV9 to TRBJ1-6; no definite D call. This CDR3 spans 17 amino acids. Per germline, CDR1 SGDLS and CDR2 YYNGEE. V gave up 0 bases and J gave up 1 base, with 11 bases separating them. DNA of the CDR3: TGTGCCAGCAGCGTAGGGCAGCGGGGATCCTATAATTCACCCCTCCACTTT. Translation gives CASSVGQRGSYNSPLHF.

This clonotype was observed a handful of times. This chain links TRBV20-1 with TRBJ2-7; 10 positions match TRBD2. The CDR3 loop spans 14 amino acids. V gave up 4 bases and J gave up 2 bases; unmatched junction bases: 5. Germline loops: CDR1 DFQATT, CDR2 SNEGSKA (reference sequence). In DNA, the CDR3 is TGCAGTGCTACTATAGCGGGGGGAACCTACGAGCAGTACTTC. It encodes CSATIAGGTYEQYF.

V and J are TRBV12-5 and TRBJ2-5; no clear D. This CDR3 contains 15 residues. With 5 bases removed from V and 1 base from J, the gap between germline ends came to 14 bases. Germline loops: CDR1 LGHNT, CDR2 FRNRAP. The CDR3: CASGLDFDGQETQYF. For the CDR3, the DNA is TGTGCTAGTGGTCTCGACTTTGACGGCCAAGAGACCCAGTACTTC.

The V call is TRBV12-3 or TRBV12-4, the J call TRBJ1-5; weak D call: TRBD1 (6 bases). V shed 6 bases and J shed 0 bases, with 33 bases lying between them. This CDR3 is 22 amino acids long. The CDR3 region is CASSLKRAGGPTTPYSNQPQHF. CDR3 bases: TGTGCCAGCAGCCTAAAACGGGCGGGGGGCCCAACTACCCCCTATAGCAATCAGCCCCAGCATTTT.

The J gene is TRBJ2-7, the V gene TRBV19; 7 nucleotides line up with TRBD1. Germline V gene data show CDR1 as LNHDA and CDR2 as SQIVND (reference sequence). V shed 1 base, J shed 5 bases, and the junction held 5 bases outside the gene matches. CDR3 length: 14 residues. As DNA, the CDR3 is TGTGCCAGTAGTATAGGGATCGACAGGGACGAGCAGTACTTC. Its protein product is CASSIGIDRDEQYF.

The genes are TRBV20-1 and TRBJ1-2; no clear D. CDR3 length: 14 residues. V was shortened by 1 base and J by 8 bases, with 17 bases between the two germline ends. Germline V CDR1 and CDR2: DFQATT, SNEGSKA (reference sequence). The CDR3 reads CSARVANGDKGYTF. CDR3 DNA: TGCAGTGCTAGAGTTGCAAACGGTGATAAAGGCTACACCTTC.

The chain has TRBV28 and TRBJ2-7, with TRBD1 matching over 8 bases. The length of the CDR3 is 16 residues. The junction had 12 bases not matched to a gene; V was cut back by 5 bases and J by 3 bases. In germline, CDR1 is MDHEN, CDR2 SYDVKM. The CDR3 bases are TGTGCCAGCAGTCCCAGTGCGGGACAGGACCTCTACGAGCAGTACTTC. Its protein product is CASSPSAGQDLYEQYF.

This chain uses TRBV30 with TRBJ2-5; 10 bases agree with TRBD2. Germline CDR1 GTSNPN, CDR2 SVGIG (reference sequence). The CDR3 has 17 residues. The V gene end was trimmed by 2 bases and the J gene end by 2 bases; junction bases not matched to a gene: 11. The CDR3 reads CAWSRRFIAGGQETQYF. CDR3 sequence (DNA): TGTGCCTGGAGTCGCAGATTCATAGCGGGAGGACAAGAGACCCAGTACTTC.

This chain connects TRBV5-1 to TRBJ2-5, with 10 bases identical to TRBD1. V dropped 2 bases and J dropped 5; count of bases not matched to a gene: 3. Germline-derived CDR1 and CDR2 are SGHRS and YFSETQ. The CDR3 runs to 14 residues. For the CDR3, the DNA is TGCGCCAGCAGCTTCCCGGGACAGGGGGAGACCCAGTACTTC. This sequence encodes CASSFPGQGETQYF.

The chain employs TRBV7-6 and TRBJ2-7; D possibly corresponds to TRBD1 (5 bases). This CDR3 region has 14 residues. CDR1 is SGHVS, CDR2 FNYEAQ, per germline. V was clipped by 0 bases and J by 5 bases, with 11 bases between them. CDR3: CASSLAAGFDEQYF. DNA of the CDR3: TGTGCCAGCAGCTTAGCCGCAGGGTTCGACGAGCAGTACTTC.

A few counts support this clonotype. The gene calls are TRBV6-2 or TRBV6-3 and TRBJ1-1; TRBD1 is a possible D gene (6 bases). Germline lookup yields CDR1 MNHEY and CDR2 SVGEGT. CDR3 length: 13 amino acids. V lost 8 bases to trimming and J lost 11 bases, with 21 bases between them. The CDR3 nucleotides are TGTGCCAGCCGAGGGGGGGGCCGTCCCTTTGCTTTCTTT. Translated: CASRGGGRPFAFF.

This clonotype appeared many times. This chain joins TRBV7-9 and TRBJ1-5; D not certain. The CDR3 has 13 amino acids. Trimming pared 2 bases from V and 1 base from J, leaving 3 bases between. Germline lookup yields CDR1 SEHNR and CDR2 FQNEAQ (reference sequence). CDR3 sequence (DNA): TGTGCCAGCAGCTTAAGGAGCAATCAGCCCCAGCATTTT. This sequence encodes CASSLRSNQPQHF.

This clonotype was seen only a few times. V is TRBV20-1 and J is TRBJ2-3; TRBD2 might be the D (6 bases). The CDR3 is 16 amino acids. With 0 bases removed from V and 5 bases from J, the gap between germline ends came to 18 bases. Germline V gene sequence: CDR1 DFQATT, CDR2 SNEGSKA (reference sequence). Here the CDR3 DNA reads TGCAGTGCTAGAGACAGGAGACTAGGGCCTATAGATACGCAGTATTTT. It is translated as CSARDRRLGPIDTQYF.

This clonotype was counted between two and nine times. The rearrangement links TRBV7-9 to TRBJ2-6; D ambiguous. Germline V CDR1 and CDR2: SEHNR, FQNEAQ (reference sequence). The length of the CDR3 is 13 residues. The V end lost 7 bases, the J end lost 3 bases, and 7 bases lay between the germline ends. The CDR3 DNA follows: TGTGCCAGCAAATCGTTTGGGGCCAACGTCCTGACTTTC. Its translation is CASKSFGANVLTF.

The chain is built from TRBV20-1 and TRBJ2-3; D gene ambiguous. This CDR3 is 14 amino acids long. Germline assignment: CDR1 DFQATT and CDR2 SNEGSKA (reference sequence). Between the trimmed V and J ends, which lost 2 bases and 0 bases, there was a span of 9 bases. The CDR3 is CSARPVTSTDTQYF. The CDR3 DNA reads as TGCAGTGCTAGACCCGTGACTAGCACAGATACGCAGTATTTT.

This clonotype was seen more than once but under ten times. V usage is TRBV29-1 and J usage is TRBJ1-1; possibly TRBD1 for D (5 bases). Trimming took 2 bases from V and 4 from J, leaving 17 bases between them. The CDR3 loop spans 15 amino acids. Looked up from germline, CDR1 is SQVTM and CDR2 is ANQGSEA. The CDR3 sequence is CSVEYAGVGGTEAFF. The CDR3 DNA reads TGCAGCGTTGAATATGCTGGGGTCGGGGGCACTGAAGCTTTCTTT.

A few counts support this clonotype. The V gene is TRBV5-1, the J gene TRBJ2-3; D is unclear. Looked up from germline, CDR1 is SGHRS and CDR2 is YFSETQ. The V gene lost 1 base and the J gene lost 6 bases, with 9 bases spanning the gap. The CDR3 totals 13 residues. CDR3 nucleotides: TGCGCCAGCAGCTTGTTCCTCCAGGATACGCAGTATTTT. Protein product: CASSLFLQDTQYF.

The chain combines TRBV5-1 with TRBJ2-1, with 9 positions matching TRBD2. The CDR3 is 15 amino acids. V was clipped by 4 bases and J by 3 bases; unmatched bases: 5. Germline loops: CDR1 SGHRS, CDR2 YFSETQ. This CDR3 is CASSRFSGSYNEQFF. In DNA form, the CDR3 reads TGCGCCAGCAGCAGATTTAGCGGGAGCTACAATGAGCAGTTCTTC.

V usage is TRBV20-1 and J usage is TRBJ1-1; tentatively, D is TRBD1 (6 bases). The CDR3 has 17 residues. The V and J ends lost 2 bases and 3 bases respectively, with 22 bases between them. Germline V gene sequence: CDR1 DFQATT, CDR2 SNEGSKA (reference sequence). Here the CDR3 reads CSARSAEGGAGDTEAFF. The CDR3 bases are TGCAGTGCTAGATCTGCTGAAGGGGGGGCGGGGGACACTGAAGCTTTCTTT.

V and J are TRBV12-3 or TRBV12-4 and TRBJ2-7; 12 nucleotides agree with TRBD2. This CDR3 has 16 amino acids. V shed 1 base and J 5 bases; nucleotides not matched to a gene: 6. CDR3 sequence reads: CASSLGGLAGINEQYF. The DNA for the CDR3 is TGTGCCAGCAGTTTAGGAGGACTAGCGGGAATCAACGAGCAGTACTTC.